Listed below are T cell receptor beta chains from one sample, sequenced in a study of OX40 agonist ivuxolimab in advanced cancers. The protocol was immunoSEQ multiplex PCR, while the TCRdb copy is restricted to in-frame clones and leaves out a portion. The data contain about 98,000 clones, roughly 85% of them singletons. This specimen consisted of CD4+ or CD8+ T cells sorted from blood, obtained in a trial of the OX40 agonist ivuxolimab. These receptors all come from an adult with an advanced solid tumor such as melanoma, head and neck, liver or kidney cancer. The CDR3 runs from the conserved cysteine through the conserved F or W. A D gene is named only where the DNA matches it firmly. Size is stated for part of the rows, as once, few or many counts, or as a class when the clone is expanded.

j_gene	v_gene	abundance	d_gene	CDR3nt	CDR3aa
TRBJ1-1	TRBV6-1	.	.	TGTGCCAGCAGTTATAGGATTTCCGAAGCTTTCTTT	CASSYRISEAFF
TRBJ2-3	TRBV7-2	.	TRBD2	TGTGCCAGCAGCTTAGGGACTAGACCAGATACGCAGTATTTT	CASSLGTRPDTQYF
TRBJ1-1	TRBV7-8	.	TRBD1	TGTGCCAGCAGCAGAAAGGGACAGGGGAACACTGAAGCTTTCTTT	CASSRKGQGNTEAFF
TRBJ2-3	TRBV6-1	.	.	TGTGCCAGCAGAAGGGCAAGCACAGATACGCAGTATTTT	CASRRASTDTQYF
TRBJ2-5	TRBV29-1	.	.	TGCAGCGTTCGGAGCGGAAGAGAGACCCAGTACTTC	CSVRSGRETQYF
TRBJ2-7	TRBV6-4	.	TRBD1	TGTGCCAGCAGTGACATCGGGACAGGGCAATACGAGCAGTACTTC	CASSDIGTGQYEQYF
TRBJ1-3	TRBV13	.	.	TGTGCCAGCAGCTTCAGGACAGTCTCTGGAAACACCATATATTTT	CASSFRTVSGNTIYF
TRBJ2-5	TRBV5-1	.	TRBD2	TGCGCCAGCAGCCCTCAGAGGGAGGGAGAGACCCAGTACTTC	CASSPQREGETQYF
TRBJ2-2	TRBV2	.	.	TGTGCCAGCAGTGATAGGGTTGGTACCGGGGAGCTGTTTTTT	CASSDRVGTGELFF
TRBJ1-1	TRBV7-2	.	.	TGTGCCAGCAGCTTAGACGGAGTGAACACTGAAGCTTTCTTT	CASSLDGVNTEAFF
TRBJ2-7	TRBV7-9	.	TRBD1	TGTGCCAGCAGCTTGGGTCCCGGGACAGGGTATATCCACGAGCAGTACTTC	CASSLGPGTGYIHEQYF
TRBJ2-3	TRBV27	.	.	TGTGCCAGCGACCGTCGCGCCGGGGGCTCCACACCAGATACGCAGTATTTT	CASDRRAGGSTPDTQYF
TRBJ1-1	TRBV9	.	.	TGTGCCAGCAGCGCCGTGGCGGGGAAAGAAGCTTTCTTT	CASSAVAGKEAFF
TRBJ1-3	TRBV11-2	.	.	TGTGCCAGCAGCTCACGCCGCCCGGGGCAGGGAGGAAACACCATATATTTT	CASSSRRPGQGGNTIYF
TRBJ2-4	TRBV4-1	.	.	TGCGCCAGCAGCCAAGGGGGACTAGCCAAAAACATTCAGTACTTC	CASSQGGLAKNIQYF
TRBJ2-4	TRBV27	.	TRBD1	TGTGCCAGCTTTATGCATCCCGGGACAGTAAAAAACATTCAGTACTTC	CASFMHPGTVKNIQYF
TRBJ1-4	TRBV11-2	few	.	TGTGCCAGCAGCCACATAAGGACGGACCTTAATGAAAAACTGTTTTTT	CASSHIRTDLNEKLFF
TRBJ2-2	TRBV7-6	once	.	TGTGCCAGCAGCCCCGGACAGGGAGGGATCACCGGGGAGCTGTTTTTT	CASSPGQGGITGELFF
TRBJ2-5	TRBV6-5	.	.	TGTGCCAGCAGCCCATTAAGTGTCCAAGAGACCCAGTACTTC	CASSPLSVQETQYF
TRBJ2-2	TRBV2	.	.	TGTGCCAGCAGGAGTGGGGGGCATTACACCGGGGAGCTGTTTTTT	CASRSGGHYTGELFF
TRBJ2-7	TRBV28	.	TRBD1	TGTGCCAGCAACGGACAGGGTTTCGGCTACGAGCAGTACTTC	CASNGQGFGYEQYF
TRBJ1-3	TRBV6-5	.	.	TGTGCCAGCAGTTACTCGTTGGGCAGGGGAAACACCATATATTTT	CASSYSLGRGNTIYF
TRBJ1-1	TRBV9	.	.	TGTGCCAGCAGCCCGGCCGGGGCCCTTTTGAACACTGAAGCTTTCTTT	CASSPAGALLNTEAFF
TRBJ2-3	TRBV5-1	.	.	TGCGCCAGCGGCGATACTGGGATTTTCACAGATACGCAGTATTTT	CASGDTGIFTDTQYF
TRBJ1-2	TRBV4-1	.	.	TGCGCCAGCAGCCAAGGAAGGGGATTGGACTATGGCTACACCTTC	CASSQGRGLDYGYTF
TRBJ1-1	TRBV7-9	.	.	TGTGCCAGCCTGGCAGGGGTGAACACTGAAGCTTTCTTT	CASLAGVNTEAFF